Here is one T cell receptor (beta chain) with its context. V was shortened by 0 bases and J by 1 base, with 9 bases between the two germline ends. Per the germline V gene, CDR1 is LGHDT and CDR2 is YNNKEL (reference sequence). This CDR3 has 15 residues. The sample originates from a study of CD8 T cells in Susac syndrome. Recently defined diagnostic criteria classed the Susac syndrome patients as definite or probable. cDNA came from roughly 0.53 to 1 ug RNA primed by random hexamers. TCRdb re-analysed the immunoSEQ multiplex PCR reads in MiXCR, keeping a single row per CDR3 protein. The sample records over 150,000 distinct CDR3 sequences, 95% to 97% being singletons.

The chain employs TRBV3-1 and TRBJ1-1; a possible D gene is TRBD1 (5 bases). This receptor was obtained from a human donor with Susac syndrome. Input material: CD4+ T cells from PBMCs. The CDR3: CASSQEGESNTEAFF. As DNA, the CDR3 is TGTGCCAGCAGCCAAGAAGGGGAGTCGAACACTGAAGCTTTCTTT.